This entry concerns a single TCR beta chain. The RNA, about 0.5 to 1 ug, was put through reverse transcription using random hexamers. A single record per CDR3 protein comes from TCRdb applying MiXCR to the immunoSEQ multiplex PCR reads. The table lists about 150,000 distinct CDR3 sequences, roughly 95% of them singletons. These data are taken from a study of CD8 T cells in Susac syndrome. Germline CDR1 and CDR2: MNHEY and SMNVEV (reference sequence). This CDR3 spans 12 amino acids. V dropped 10 bases and J dropped 7 bases, with 16 bases sitting between them. The J gene is TRBJ1-2, the V gene TRBV27; no firm D call. The sample taken for sequencing was CD4+ T cells from PBMCs. The clonotype was recovered from a human donor with Susac syndrome. CDR3 in amino acids: CATLGSLAGYTF. For the CDR3, the DNA is TGTGCCACCCTTGGGAGTTTGGCTGGCTACACCTTC.